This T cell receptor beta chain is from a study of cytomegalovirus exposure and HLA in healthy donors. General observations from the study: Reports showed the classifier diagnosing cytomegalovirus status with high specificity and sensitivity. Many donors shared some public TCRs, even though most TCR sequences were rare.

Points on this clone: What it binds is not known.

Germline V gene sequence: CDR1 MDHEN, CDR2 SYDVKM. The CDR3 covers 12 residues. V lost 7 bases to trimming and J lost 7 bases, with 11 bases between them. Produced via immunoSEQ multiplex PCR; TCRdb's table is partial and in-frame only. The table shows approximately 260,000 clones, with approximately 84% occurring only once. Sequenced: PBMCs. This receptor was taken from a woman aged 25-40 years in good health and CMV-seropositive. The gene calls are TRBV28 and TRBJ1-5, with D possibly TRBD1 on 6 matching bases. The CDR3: CASNPGAQPQHF. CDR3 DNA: TGTGCCAGCAATCCAGGGGCCCAGCCCCAGCATTTT. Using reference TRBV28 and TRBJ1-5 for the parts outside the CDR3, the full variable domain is DVKVTQSSRYLVKRTGEKVFLECVQDMDHENMFWYRQDPGLGLRLIYFSYDVKMKEKGDIPEGYSVSREKKERFSLILESASTNQTSMYLCASNPGAQPQHFGDGTRLSIL.